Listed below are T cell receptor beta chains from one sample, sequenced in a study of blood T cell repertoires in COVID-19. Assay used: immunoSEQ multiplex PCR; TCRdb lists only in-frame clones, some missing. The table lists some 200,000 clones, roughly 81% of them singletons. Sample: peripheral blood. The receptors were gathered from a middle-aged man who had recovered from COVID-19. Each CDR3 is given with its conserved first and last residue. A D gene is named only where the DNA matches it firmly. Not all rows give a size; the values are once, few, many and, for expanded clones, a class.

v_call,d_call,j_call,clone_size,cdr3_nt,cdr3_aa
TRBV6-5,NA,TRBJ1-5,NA,TGTGCCAGCAGTTACTCCCAGGGCAGCAATCAGCCCCAGCATTTT,CASSYSQGSNQPQHF
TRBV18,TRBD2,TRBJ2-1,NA,TGTGCCAGCTCACCACGATACCCTAGCGGGAGTCGCGATGAGCAGTTCTTC,CASSPRYPSGSRDEQFF
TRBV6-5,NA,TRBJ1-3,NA,TGTGCCAGCAGCTTCAGGGGAGGAAACACCATATATTTT,CASSFRGGNTIYF
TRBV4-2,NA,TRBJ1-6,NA,TGTGCCAGCAGCCAAGGACAGGATTCACCCCTCCACTTT,CASSQGQDSPLHF
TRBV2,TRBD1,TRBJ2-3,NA,TGTGCCAGCACCAGACAGGGGGCTACAGATACGCAGTATTTT,CASTRQGATDTQYF
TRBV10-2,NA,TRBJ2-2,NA,TGCGCCAGCAGTGAGTCGACAAGGACAGTGAACACCGGGGAGCTGTTTTTT,CASSESTRTVNTGELFF
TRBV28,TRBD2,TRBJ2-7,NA,TGTGCCAGCCGAAACAAGCGGGAGTCTCCCGAGCAGTACTTC,CASRNKRESPEQYF
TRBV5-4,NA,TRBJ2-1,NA,TGTGCCAGCAGCCGAGAGGCAGGGATGGTTTTGAATGAGCAGTTCTTC,CASSREAGMVLNEQFF
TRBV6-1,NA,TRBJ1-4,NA,TGTGCCAGCAGTCGTCAGGGGAGTAATGAAAAACTGTTTTTT,CASSRQGSNEKLFF
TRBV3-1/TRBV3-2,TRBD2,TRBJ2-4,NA,TGTGCCAGCAGTCAAAAGACTAGCGGGAGTACCAAAAACATTCAGTACTTC,CASSQKTSGSTKNIQYF
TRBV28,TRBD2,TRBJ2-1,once,TGTGCCAGCAGTTCCCCGGGACTAGCGGGTAGTTCCTACAATGAGCAGTTCTTC,CASSSPGLAGSSYNEQFF
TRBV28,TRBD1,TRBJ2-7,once,TGTGCCAGCAGTTTATCTGGGACAGGGGACCACGAGCAGTACTTC,CASSLSGTGDHEQYF
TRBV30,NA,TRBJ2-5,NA,TGTGCCTGCTCCCCGGGGGTATGGGACCCAAGAAAGACCCAGTACTTC,CACSPGVWDPRKTQYF